This T cell receptor beta chain was recorded in a study of T cell changes during pregnancy in multiple sclerosis. Per the germline V gene, CDR1 is ENHRY and CDR2 is SYGVKD. The CDR3 is made up of 15 amino acids. V lost 6 bases and J lost 6; bases outside the gene matches: 10. This clone was detected only a few times. This table comes from immunoSEQ multiplex PCR, and its TCRdb copy is limited to in-frame clones, with some not included. The sample consists of about 2,200 clones, roughly 78% of them appearing once. The chain couples TRBV10-3 to TRBJ2-7, with TRBD1 identical over 11 bases. Sample: CD4+ T cells from PBMCs (not recorded whether the cells were cultured). The sequence came from a female patient with multiple sclerosis, enrolled in a pregnancy study. Some clones in this sample may be carry-over from other donors' samples. CDR3 coding DNA: TGTGCCATCAGGCAGGACAGGGGGCGTATCGCCGAGCAGTACTTC. This encodes CAIRQDRGRIAEQYF.